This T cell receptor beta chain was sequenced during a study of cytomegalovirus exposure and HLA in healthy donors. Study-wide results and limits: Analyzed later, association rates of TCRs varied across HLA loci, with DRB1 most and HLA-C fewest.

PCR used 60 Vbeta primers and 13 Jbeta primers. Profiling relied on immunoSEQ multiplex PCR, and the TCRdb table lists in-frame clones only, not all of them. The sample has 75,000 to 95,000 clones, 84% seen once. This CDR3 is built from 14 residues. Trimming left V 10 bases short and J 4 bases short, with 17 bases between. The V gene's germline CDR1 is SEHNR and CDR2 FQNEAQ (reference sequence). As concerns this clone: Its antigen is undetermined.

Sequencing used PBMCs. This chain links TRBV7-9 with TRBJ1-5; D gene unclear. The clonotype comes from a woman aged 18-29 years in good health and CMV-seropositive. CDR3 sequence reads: CAIGWGTGNQPQHF. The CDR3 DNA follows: TGTGCCATCGGCTGGGGAACGGGGAATCAGCCCCAGCATTTT.